A selection of T cell receptor beta chains follows, all from one sample in a study of preoperative IRX-2 immunotherapy in early breast cancer. This table comes from immunoSEQ multiplex PCR, and its TCRdb copy is limited to in-frame clones, with some not included. The data show 25,000 to 30,000 clones, 70% to 85% seen once. Sample acquisition took place from a patient treated with IRX-2 immunotherapy. The receptors shown here come from a human donor with breast cancer. The CDR3 runs from the conserved cysteine through the conserved F or W. The D gene is left open where the match is weak. Where a row states a size, it is once, few, many or the class of an expanded clone; other rows omit it.

d_call: TRBD1
clone_size: -
j_call: TRBJ1-4
cdr3_length: 13
v_call: TRBV18
cdr3_aa: CASSRDRAEKLFF
cdr3_nt: TGTGCCAGCTCACGGGACAGGGCTGAAAAACTGTTTTTT

d_call: TRBD1
clone_size: -
j_call: TRBJ1-2
cdr3_length: 13
v_call: TRBV6-8
cdr3_aa: CASSYRGLGGYTF
cdr3_nt: TGTGCCAGCAGTTACAGGGGGCTGGGAGGCTACACCTTC

d_call: -
clone_size: -
j_call: TRBJ1-3
cdr3_length: 17
v_call: TRBV11-3
cdr3_aa: CASSETGPRSAGNTIYF
cdr3_nt: TGTGCCAGCAGCGAAACTGGACCGCGGTCAGCTGGAAACACCATATATTTT

d_call: TRBD1
clone_size: -
j_call: TRBJ2-3
cdr3_length: 15
v_call: TRBV15
cdr3_aa: CATSRVWSGGDTQYF
cdr3_nt: TGTGCCACCAGCAGAGTTTGGTCAGGGGGAGATACGCAGTATTTT

d_call: -
clone_size: -
j_call: TRBJ2-7
cdr3_length: 14
v_call: TRBV6-8
cdr3_aa: CASSPWMSSYEQYF
cdr3_nt: TGTGCCAGCAGTCCCTGGATGAGCTCCTACGAGCAGTACTTC

d_call: -
clone_size: -
j_call: TRBJ2-7
cdr3_length: 15
v_call: TRBV6-8
cdr3_aa: CASSYSGGARYEQYF
cdr3_nt: TGTGCCAGCAGTTACTCGGGGGGGGCCCGTTACGAGCAGTACTTC

d_call: TRBD1
clone_size: -
j_call: TRBJ1-1
cdr3_length: 15
v_call: TRBV30
cdr3_aa: CAWSPVRGQNTEAFF
cdr3_nt: TGTGCCTGGAGCCCGGTAAGGGGGCAGAACACTGAAGCTTTCTTT

d_call: TRBD1
clone_size: -
j_call: TRBJ1-1
cdr3_length: 17
v_call: TRBV28
cdr3_aa: CASSSRTGGAGDTEAFF
cdr3_nt: TGTGCCAGCAGTTCCAGGACAGGGGGCGCGGGGGACACTGAAGCTTTCTTT

d_call: TRBD1
clone_size: -
j_call: TRBJ2-7
cdr3_length: 15
v_call: TRBV5-1
cdr3_aa: CASRPFGTGGYEQYF
cdr3_nt: TGCGCCAGCAGGCCGTTCGGGACAGGGGGATACGAGCAGTACTTC

d_call: -
clone_size: few
j_call: TRBJ1-1
cdr3_length: 12
v_call: TRBV30
cdr3_aa: CAWTQWNTEAFF
cdr3_nt: TGTGCCTGGACACAGTGGAACACTGAAGCTTTCTTT

d_call: -
clone_size: few
j_call: TRBJ1-1
cdr3_length: 15
v_call: TRBV5-1
cdr3_aa: CASSSENPGETEAFF
cdr3_nt: TGCGCCAGCAGCTCGGAGAACCCAGGGGAGACTGAAGCTTTCTTT

d_call: -
clone_size: -
j_call: TRBJ1-1
cdr3_length: 11
v_call: TRBV30
cdr3_aa: CADGAGFEAFF
cdr3_nt: TGTGCCGATGGGGCAGGCTTTGAAGCTTTCTTT

d_call: -
clone_size: once
j_call: TRBJ2-7
cdr3_length: 14
v_call: TRBV11-3
cdr3_aa: CASSSPGFPGEQYF
cdr3_nt: TGTGCCAGCAGCTCACCGGGGTTCCCTGGGGAGCAGTACTTC

d_call: TRBD2
clone_size: once
j_call: TRBJ2-5
cdr3_length: 15
v_call: TRBV11-3
cdr3_aa: CASSPGTSGQETQYF
cdr3_nt: TGTGCCAGCAGCCCTGGGACTAGCGGGCAAGAGACCCAGTACTTC

d_call: -
clone_size: few
j_call: TRBJ1-2
cdr3_length: 15
v_call: TRBV6-8
cdr3_aa: CASSFRGDGNYGYTF
cdr3_nt: TGTGCCAGCAGCTTCAGAGGAGACGGAAACTATGGCTACACCTTC